This TCR beta chain was captured in a study of T cells after yellow fever vaccination. Study-wide points: Post-booster samples contained most primary-vaccination clones (about 96% CD4, roughly 88% CD8). Abundant clonotypes (contaminants from the bulk population) could be present in FACS-sorted repertoires. Weaker, the secondary response peaked sooner, at day 5 versus 15.

Universal primer sites and UMIs were introduced during 5'RACE template-switching synthesis of TCR cDNA. A single record per CDR3 protein comes from TCRdb applying MiXCR to the 5' RACE reads. Of 450,000 to 600,000 distinct CDR3 sequences in the sample, roughly 14% were seen once. In germline, CDR1 is SGHVS, CDR2 FQNEAQ. This CDR3 is 16 amino acids long. Trimming removed 4 bases at V and 3 bases at J, with 17 bases between. About this clonotype: Its specificity is not known.

The chain links TRBV7-8 to TRBJ2-3, with D perhaps matching TRBD2 (5 bases). Source: PBMCs, taken on the day of the yellow fever booster vaccination. The sequence was collected from a man aged 25 to 40 who received the YFV17D yellow fever vaccine. For the CDR3, the DNA is TGTGCCAGCAGCTCCCTTGGCTGGGAGAGGACAGATACGCAGTATTTT. Protein product: CASSSLGWERTDTQYF.